This T cell receptor beta chain stems from a study of control samples from healthy donors and cancer patients. Germline V gene data show CDR1 as SGHRS and CDR2 as YFSETQ. The length of the CDR3 is 13 residues. Trimming took 2 bases from V and 5 from J, leaving 10 bases between them. The method was immunoSEQ multiplex PCR; TCRdb's version includes in-frame clones alone and lacks a portion of them. Counted here are some 250,000 clones, approximately 80% occurring once; the ten biggest clones make up roughly 14%. This clonotype was sampled from a woman aged 55 to 70 with lung cancer. The gene calls are TRBV5-1 and TRBJ1-1; no definite D call. The sequencing input was PBMCs. The CDR3, as DNA: TGCGCCAGCAGCTTAGAGGGCGCAACTGAAGCTTTCTTT. Its protein is CASSLEGATEAFF.